This T cell receptor beta chain was sequenced in a study of blood T cell repertoires in COVID-19. Looking at the study overall: Acute and convalescent COVID-19 specimens originated in the United States, Italy and Spain. Nucleic acid was either cDNA or gDNA, and it came from T cells, B-cell-depleted T cells, or PBMCs.

The Seattle patients joined while their infection was active and were tracked longitudinally afterward. This clone has only one observation. Germline V gene sequence: CDR1 SGHRS, CDR2 YFSETQ. The CDR3 covers 13 residues. Trimming cost V 7 bases and J 1 base, with 9 bases left between them. TCRdb keeps only in-frame clones here, not all; method: immunoSEQ multiplex PCR. The table records around 270,000 clones, 91% of them present only once. The chain uses TRBV5-1 and TRBJ2-1; perhaps TRBD1 as D (5 bases). Sequences were obtained from peripheral blood. This TCR came from a person aged 18-29 years with COVID-19, enrolled during active disease. CDR3 sequence: CASRPGSYNEQFF. DNA of the CDR3: TGCGCCAGCCGGCCAGGGTCCTACAATGAGCAGTTCTTC.